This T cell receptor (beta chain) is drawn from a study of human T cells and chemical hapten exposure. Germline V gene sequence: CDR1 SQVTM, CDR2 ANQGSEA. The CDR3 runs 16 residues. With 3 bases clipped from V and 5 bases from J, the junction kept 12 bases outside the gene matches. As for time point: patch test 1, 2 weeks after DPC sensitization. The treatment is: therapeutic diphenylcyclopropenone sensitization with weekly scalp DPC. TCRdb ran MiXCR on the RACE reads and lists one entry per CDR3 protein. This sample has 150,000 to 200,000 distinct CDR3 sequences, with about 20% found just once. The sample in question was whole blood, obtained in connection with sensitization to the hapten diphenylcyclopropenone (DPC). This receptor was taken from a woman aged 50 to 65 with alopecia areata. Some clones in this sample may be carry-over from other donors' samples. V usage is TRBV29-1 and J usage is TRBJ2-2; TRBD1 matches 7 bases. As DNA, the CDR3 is TGCAGCGTTGACAGGGGGATCGGAATGGGTACCGGGGAGCTGTTTTTT. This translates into CSVDRGIGMGTGELFF.